This T cell receptor (beta chain) was recovered during a study of CD8+CD57+ T cells in acquired aplastic anemia. At the level of the study: CD4+ and CD8+ cells, once sorted, gave DNA averaging about 3 ug.

By flow cytometry, patients selected for sequencing had shown an expansion of CD8+CD57+ cells. There was no therapy given to any patient before the blood sampling took place. In its sample, this clonotype was seen a few times. TCR beta VDJ combinations and CDR3 sequences were profiled from genomic DNA. TCRdb re-derived calls from the reads in MiXCR, one entry per CDR3 protein. The data contain 400,000 to 600,000 distinct CDR3 sequences, around 30% of them singletons. Germline V gene lookup returns CDR1 LGHNA and CDR2 YSLEER. The CDR3 length is 15 residues. V lost 0 bases and J lost 5, with 12 bases in between.

The chain has TRBV4-3 and TRBJ2-3; a weak D match, TRBD2 (5 bases). Sample: sorted CD4+, CD8+, or CD8+CD57+ T cells (not recorded which) from PBMCs. The TCR was taken from a human donor with aplastic anemia. The CDR3 is CASSQDPRAGDTQYF. As DNA, the CDR3 is TGCGCCAGCAGCCAAGATCCGAGGGCGGGAGATACGCAGTATTTT.